This T cell receptor (beta chain) was profiled in a study of identical twins. TCRdb reanalysed the 5' RACE reads using MiXCR and keeps one entry per CDR3 protein. The table records roughly 230,000 distinct CDR3 sequences, 6.5% to 9.5% of them present only once. Germline V gene sequence: CDR1 MNHEY, CDR2 SMNVEV (reference sequence). Trimming took off 5 bases at V and 3 bases at J, with 11 bases between the two ends. The CDR3 is made up of 13 amino acids. These records were also assigned to another study, of yellow fever vaccine responses in identical twins.

V is TRBV27 and J is TRBJ2-7; a weak D match, TRBD2 (6 bases). This clonotype was sampled from a woman between 18 and 29 years old in good health. Sequenced sample: CD8+ T cells sorted from blood. CDR3 loop: CASSTTGDYEQYF. The CDR3 coding sequence is TGTGCCAGCAGTACCACGGGGGACTACGAGCAGTACTTC.